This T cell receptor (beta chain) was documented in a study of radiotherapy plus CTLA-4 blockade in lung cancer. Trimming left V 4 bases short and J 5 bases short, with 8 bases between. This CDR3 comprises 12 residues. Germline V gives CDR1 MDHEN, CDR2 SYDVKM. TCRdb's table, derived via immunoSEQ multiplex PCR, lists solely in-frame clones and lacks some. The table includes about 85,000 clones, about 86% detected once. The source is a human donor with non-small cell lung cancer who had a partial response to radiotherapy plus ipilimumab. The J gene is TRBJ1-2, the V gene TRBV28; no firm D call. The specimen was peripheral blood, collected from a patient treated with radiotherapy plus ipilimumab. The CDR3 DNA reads TGTGCCAGCAGTTCCGGTTCGTATGGCTACACCTTC. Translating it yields CASSSGSYGYTF.